The 15 T cell receptor beta chains listed next were all sequenced from one sample in a study of T cells after yellow fever vaccination. MiXCR was run by TCRdb on the 5' RACE reads, yielding one entry per CDR3 protein. The repertoire has 110,000 to 150,000 distinct CDR3 sequences, roughly 6.7% of them found once; the top ten carry 0.5% to 0.65%. The sample consisted of CD4+ T cells sorted from PBMCs, taken 10 days after the yellow fever booster vaccination. The receptor source for this set is a man younger than 40 who received the YFV17D yellow fever vaccine.

This clonotype occurred many times. This rearrangement joins TRBV5-1 to TRBJ2-1, with D hard to call. The germline gives CDR1 SGHRS, CDR2 YFSETQ. There are 14 residues in the CDR3. The V and J ends lost 4 bases and 2 bases respectively, with 10 bases between them. As DNA, the CDR3 is TGCGCCAGCAGCCCTGGCAGCCCCTACAATGAGCAGTTCTTC. This gives the protein CASSPGSPYNEQFF.

This clonotype was counted at least ten times. CDR3: CASSLLQTPEKLFF. The CDR3, as DNA: TGCGCCAGCAGCTTGTTACAGACGCCCGAAAAACTGTTTTTT. The chain employs TRBV5-1 and TRBJ1-4; no clear D gene. Germline CDR1 and CDR2: SGHRS and YFSETQ. The CDR3 spans 14 residues. Between the trimmed V and J ends, which lost 1 base and 8 bases, there was a span of 12 bases.

There are many counts of this clonotype. This chain uses TRBV5-1 with TRBJ1-2; TRBD1 matches at 9 bases. The germline V gene has CDR1 SGHRS and CDR2 YFSETQ. CDR3 size: 12 residues. V lost 5 bases to trimming and J lost 6 bases; unmatched junction nucleotides: 2. CDR3 in amino acids: CASSRTGDGYTF. DNA of the CDR3: TGCGCCAGCAGTCGGACAGGGGATGGCTACACCTTC.

This clonotype has at least ten counts. The rearrangement links TRBV20-1 to TRBJ2-4, with a possible D match to TRBD2 (6 bases). The CDR3 sequence is 15 residues long. Per the germline V gene, CDR1 is DFQATT and CDR2 is SNEGSKA (reference sequence). Trimming pared 0 bases from V and 1 base from J, leaving 10 bases between. CDR3 bases: TGCAGTGCTAGAGATCCCCGGGGGGCCAAAAACATTCAGTACTTC. It is translated as CSARDPRGAKNIQYF.

In this sample, this clonotype turned up many times. The chain carries TRBV10-3 and TRBJ2-2, with D possibly matching TRBD2 (5 bases). Germline V gene sequence: CDR1 ENHRY, CDR2 SYGVKD. The CDR3 sequence is 14 residues long. Trimming cost V 6 bases and J 2 bases, with 10 bases left between them. CDR3 sequence: CAIRGDSNTGELFF. The CDR3 nucleotides read TGTGCCATCAGGGGAGACTCCAACACCGGGGAGCTGTTTTTT.

The CDR3 DNA reads as TGTGCCATCAGTGGTCAGACTAGCGGACAAGAGACCCAGTACTTC. Translation gives CAISGQTSGQETQYF. The genes are TRBV10-3 and TRBJ2-5; TRBD2 matches at 9 bases. CDR1 is ENHRY and CDR2 is SYGVKD in the germline V gene. V lost 4 bases to trimming and J lost 2 bases; unmatched junction nucleotides: 5. The CDR3 is 15 residues long.

This clonotype appeared many times. The V call is TRBV20-1, the J call TRBJ2-7; 10 bases align to TRBD1. The germline gives CDR1 DFQATT, CDR2 SNEGSKA (reference sequence). V lost 4 bases to trimming and J lost 4 bases; unmatched junction nucleotides: 4. The CDR3 covers 13 residues. CDR3 nucleotides: TGCAGTGCTACCCGGGACAGGGGTTACGAGCAGTACTTC. The encoded protein is CSATRDRGYEQYF.

This clonotype was recorded at least ten times. The chain carries TRBV11-2 and TRBJ2-2, with a tentative D call TRBD2 (8 bases). The CDR3 sequence is 20 residues long. Trimming left V 3 bases short and J 6 bases short, with 29 bases between. Germline V lookup: CDR1 SGHAT, CDR2 FQNNGV. DNA of the CDR3: TGTGCCAGCAGCTTGACCCCACAGGGGTTCAGCGGGAGTAAGGCCGGGGAGCTGTTTTTT. It is translated as CASSLTPQGFSGSKAGELFF.

This clonotype was observed at least ten times. The chain uses TRBV29-1 and TRBJ1-1; D may be TRBD1 (5 bases). V was clipped by 7 bases and J by 6 bases, with 18 bases between them. The germline CDR1 and CDR2 sequences are SQVTM and ANQGSEA. The CDR3 contains 13 residues. In DNA form, the CDR3 reads TGCAGCGCTGAGAGGGCGGGAGGGGCTGAAGCTTTCTTT. It encodes CSAERAGGAEAFF.

In this sample, this clonotype turned up many times. This chain joins TRBV19 and TRBJ1-6, with 8 bases identical to TRBD1. V was pared by 7 bases and J by 8 bases, with 4 bases of the junction left unmatched. The CDR3 consists of 13 residues. The germline CDR1 and CDR2 sequences are LNHDA and SQIVND (reference sequence). This CDR3 reads CASTWDRYSPLHF. DNA of the CDR3: TGTGCCAGTACCTGGGACAGGTATTCACCCCTCCACTTT. Combining the CDR3 with reference TRBV19 and TRBJ1-6 gives the whole variable domain DGGITQSPKYLFRKEGQNVTLSCEQNLNHDAMYWYRQDPGQGLRLIYYSQIVNDFQKGDIAEGYSVSREKKESFPLTVTSAQKNPTAFYLCASTWDRYSPLHFGNGTRLTVT.

The sample holds many counts of this clonotype. V and J are TRBV5-1 and TRBJ2-7; TRBD2 aligns across 10 bases. After removal of 4 bases from V and 7 bases from J, the junction contained 11 bases not matched to a gene. The germline CDR1 and CDR2 sequences are SGHRS and YFSETQ. The CDR3 totals 15 residues. CDR3 in amino acids: CASSASSGSVGEQYF. The CDR3 nucleotides are TGCGCCAGCAGCGCATCTAGCGGGAGTGTGGGGGAGCAGTACTTC.

This clonotype was recorded many times. CDR3 amino acids: CASSGASGSNQPQHF. The DNA for the CDR3 is TGTGCCAGCAGCGGGGCCAGCGGGAGCAATCAGCCCCAGCATTTT. The chain has TRBV7-9 and TRBJ1-5; TRBD1 is a possible D gene (5 bases). Germline assignment: CDR1 SEHNR and CDR2 FQNEAQ (reference sequence). V was trimmed by 5 bases and J by 1 base, leaving 12 bases between them. There are 15 residues in the CDR3.

At least ten counts were recorded for this clonotype. This sequence joins TRBV12-3 or TRBV12-4 and TRBJ1-1; the match to TRBD1 covers 9 bases. CDR3 length: 12 residues. V lost 5 bases, J lost 10 bases, and 5 bases stayed unmatched. The CDR3 loop is CASSPTGGSAFF. The CDR3 coding sequence is TGTGCCAGCAGTCCCACAGGGGGCTCAGCTTTCTTT.

J is TRBJ1-2 and V is TRBV5-1; D gene unclear. CDR1 is SGHRS, CDR2 YFSETQ, per germline. The CDR3 runs 15 residues. V lost 2 bases and J lost 0, with 11 bases in between. The CDR3 region is CASSLLTSANYGYTF. The CDR3 DNA reads as TGCGCCAGCAGCTTACTTACGTCAGCTAACTATGGCTACACCTTC.

This clonotype was observed many times. This chain links TRBV9 with TRBJ2-7; the match to TRBD1 covers 7 bases. CDR3 length: 15 amino acids. Germline V gene sequence: CDR1 SGDLS, CDR2 YYNGEE. J was trimmed by 2 bases and V by 3 bases; bases with no gene match: 8. CDR3 region: CASSARDRGPYEQYF. As DNA, the CDR3 is TGTGCCAGCAGCGCCCGGGACAGAGGCCCCTACGAGCAGTACTTC.